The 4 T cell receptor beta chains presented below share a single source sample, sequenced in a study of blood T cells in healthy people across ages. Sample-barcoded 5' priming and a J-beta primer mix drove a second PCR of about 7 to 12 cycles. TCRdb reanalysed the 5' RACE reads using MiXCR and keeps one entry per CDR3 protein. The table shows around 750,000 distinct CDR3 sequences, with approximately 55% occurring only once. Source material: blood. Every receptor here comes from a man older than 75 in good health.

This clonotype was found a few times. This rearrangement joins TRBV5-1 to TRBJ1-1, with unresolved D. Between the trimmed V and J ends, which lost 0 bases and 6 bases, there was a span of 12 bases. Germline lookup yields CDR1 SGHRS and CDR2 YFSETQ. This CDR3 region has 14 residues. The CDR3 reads CASSLEPSPAEAFF. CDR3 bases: TGCGCCAGCAGCTTGGAGCCCTCCCCCGCTGAAGCTTTCTTT.

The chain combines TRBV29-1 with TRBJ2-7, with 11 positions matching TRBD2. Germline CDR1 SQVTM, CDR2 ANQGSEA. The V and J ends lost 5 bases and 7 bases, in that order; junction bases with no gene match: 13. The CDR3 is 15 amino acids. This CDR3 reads CSVRTSGPMLWEQYF. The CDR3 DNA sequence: TGCAGCGTTCGGACTAGCGGGCCTATGTTGTGGGAGCAGTACTTC.

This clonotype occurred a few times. CDR3: CASSLKGHTEAFF. CDR3 nucleotide sequence: TGTGCCAGCAGTTTAAAAGGGCACACTGAAGCTTTCTTT. This chain connects TRBV27 to TRBJ1-1, with D unclear. Germline values: CDR1 MNHEY, CDR2 SMNVEV (reference sequence). The V gene lost 2 bases and the J gene lost 3 bases, with 7 bases spanning the gap. The CDR3 has 13 residues.

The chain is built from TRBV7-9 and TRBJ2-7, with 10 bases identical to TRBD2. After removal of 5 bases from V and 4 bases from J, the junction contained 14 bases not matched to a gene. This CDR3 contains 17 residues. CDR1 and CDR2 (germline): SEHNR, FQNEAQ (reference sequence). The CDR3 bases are TGTGCCAGCAGCCCCCGGACTAGCGGTGGAAGGATGTACGAGCAGTACTTC. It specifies CASSPRTSGGRMYEQYF.